Presented here are 7 T cell receptor beta chains from one specimen sequenced in a study of cytomegalovirus exposure and HLA in healthy donors. The PCR contained 60 Vbeta and 13 Jbeta primers. The repertoire was sequenced with immunoSEQ multiplex PCR; TCRdb's copy has only in-frame clones and lacks some. This table has about 180,000 clones, less than 90% appearing once. The sample taken for sequencing was PBMCs. Source of these receptors: a man younger than 40 in good health and CMV-seronegative.

The gene calls are TRBV4-3 and TRBJ2-5, with D perhaps TRBD2 (5 bases). The DNA end is more similar to TRBJ2-7, so the J call may be wrong. This CDR3 region has 14 residues. CDR1 is LGHNA, CDR2 YSLEER, per germline. This CDR3 reads CASSQDSGVYEQYF. As DNA, the CDR3 is TGCGCCAGCAGCCAAGATTCCGGGGTCTACGAGCAGTACTTC.

A few counts support this clone. This chain connects TRBV4-2 to TRBJ1-4; 10 nucleotides agree with TRBD1. Germline V gene lookup returns CDR1 LGHNA and CDR2 YNFKEQ. Trimming cost V 3 bases and J 8 bases; bases outside gene matches: 9. This CDR3 region has 16 residues. DNA for the CDR3: TGTGCCAGCAGCCAGGAAACCGGGACAGGGGTGGAAAAACTGTTTTTT. The encoded protein is CASSQETGTGVEKLFF.

The V gene is TRBV6-6, the J gene TRBJ1-2; 7 nucleotides align to TRBD1. Germline assignment: CDR1 MNHNY and CDR2 SVGAGI (reference sequence). This CDR3 comprises 16 residues. With V trimmed by 5 bases and J by 5 bases, 14 bases remained unmatched. CDR3 sequence: CASSPTRPGQYYGYTF. The DNA of the CDR3 is TGTGCCAGCAGTCCAACCCGACCGGGACAGTATTATGGCTACACCTTC.

This clone occurred once. This rearrangement joins TRBV15 to TRBJ1-2, with 7 bases lining up with TRBD1. CDR1 is LNHNV and CDR2 is YYDKDF in the germline V gene (reference sequence). V lost 1 base, J lost 4 bases, and 15 bases stayed unmatched. CDR3 size: 18 residues. CDR3 nucleotides: TGTGCCACCAGCAGAGGAATGGCCACCGAGACAGGGCTCTATGGCTACACCTTC. This sequence encodes CATSRGMATETGLYGYTF.

V gene TRBV6-1 combines with J gene TRBJ2-3; 8 bases are shared with TRBD2. CDR1 and CDR2 from the germline V gene are MNHNS and SASEGT. The ends lost 3 bases at V and 8 bases at J; junction bases unmatched: 7. CDR3 length: 14 residues. Here the CDR3 reads CASSEGGTRRTQYF. The CDR3 nucleotides read TGTGCCAGCAGTGAGGGGGGGACTAGGCGTACGCAGTATTTT.

V is TRBV16 and J is TRBJ2-1, with TRBD1 identical over 7 bases. This CDR3 spans 16 amino acids. Looked up from germline, CDR1 is KGHSY and CDR2 is FQNENV. The V gene end was trimmed by 7 bases and the J gene end by 0 bases; junction bases not matched to a gene: 9. In nucleotides, the CDR3 is TGTGCCAGCACCGGGGACAGCCAAAGCTCCTACAATGAGCAGTTCTTC. Translated: CASTGDSQSSYNEQFF. Full variable domain (missing parts from reference TRBV16 and TRBJ2-1): GEEVAQTPKHLVRGEGQKAKLYCAPIKGHSYVFWYQQVLKNEFKFLISFQNENVFDETGMPKERFSAKCLPNSPCSLEIQATKLEDSAVYFCASTGDSQSSYNEQFFGPGTRLTVL.

This chain uses TRBV5-6 with TRBJ1-6; no clear D. The CDR3 has 18 residues. Germline CDR1 SGHDT, CDR2 YYEEEE. The V end was cut by 4 bases, the J end by 0 bases, with 17 bases between. In DNA, the CDR3 is TGTGCCAGCAGCCGCTATAACCCTCCTAGCTCCTATAATTCACCCCTCCACTTT. Its protein product is CASSRYNPPSSYNSPLHF.